Each of the 30 T cell receptor beta chains below was sequenced from the same sample in a study of blood T cell repertoires in COVID-19. Repertoires were generated with immunoSEQ multiplex PCR, while TCRdb's copy carries only in-frame clones and drops some. This table holds 150,000 or so clones, 60% to 75% found once. The sample was peripheral blood. These receptors all stem from a woman aged 70-85 years with acute or convalescent COVID-19.

With regard to this clone: A read error may explain this, as a much larger clone is one base away. The chain carries TRBV5-1 and TRBJ1-4, with TRBD1 matching 9 bases. Germline values: CDR1 SGHRS, CDR2 YFSETQ. Trimming took 4 bases from V and 5 from J; bases not matched to a gene: 3. The CDR3 is 14 residues long. CDR3 nucleotide sequence: TGCGCCAGCAGCCGGGACAGGGTCAATGAAAAACTGTTTTTT. Encoded protein: CASSRDRVNEKLFF.

V and J are TRBV19 and TRBJ2-1; TRBD2 matches 9 bases. This CDR3 contains 14 residues. V was pared by 2 bases and J by 9 bases, with 5 bases of the junction left unmatched. Germline lookup yields CDR1 LNHDA and CDR2 SQIVND (reference sequence). Written as DNA, the CDR3 is TGTGCCAGTAGTATAACGCTAGCGGGATTTGAGCAGTTCTTC. This sequence encodes CASSITLAGFEQFF.

The chain has TRBV10-1 and TRBJ1-2; D is ambiguous. From germline, CDR1 is WNHNN and CDR2 SYGVQD (reference sequence). CDR3 size: 13 residues. V was trimmed by 0 bases and J by 8 bases, leaving 10 bases between them. This CDR3 reads CASSESISGGYTF. For the CDR3, the DNA is TGCGCCAGCAGTGAGTCGATTTCGGGAGGCTACACCTTC.

This chain uses TRBV19 with TRBJ2-5; a possible D gene is TRBD2 (6 bases). The germline V and J ends were trimmed by 5 bases and 5 bases, with 15 bases remaining between them. Germline CDR1 and CDR2: LNHDA and SQIVND (reference sequence). CDR3 length equals 14 residues. The CDR3 loop is CASSGGGVWETQYF. DNA of the CDR3: TGTGCCAGTAGTGGCGGCGGGGTATGGGAGACCCAGTACTTC.

This clone was seen only a few times. V is TRBV7-2 and J is TRBJ2-7; a possible D gene is TRBD2 (6 bases). CDR3 length: 15 residues. V was pared by 1 base and J by 3 bases, with 13 bases between. Germline CDR1 SGHTA, CDR2 FQGNSA. DNA for the CDR3: TGTGCCAGCAGCTTAGAGACCGGGAGATTCTACGAGCAGTACTTC. This translates into CASSLETGRFYEQYF.

The gene calls are TRBV14 and TRBJ2-1, with 10 bases that match TRBD2. CDR1 is SGHDN, CDR2 FVKESK, per germline. This CDR3 is 15 amino acids long. The V segment lost 5 bases and the J segment 8 bases; nucleotides outside the gene matches: 9. The CDR3 DNA follows: TGTGCCAGCAGCGTCACGCTAGCGGGAGTTGATGAGCAGTTCTTC. Residues: CASSVTLAGVDEQFF.

The chain links TRBV7-2 to TRBJ1-2; D gene uncertain. Trimming took 0 bases from V and 2 from J, leaving 7 bases between them. This CDR3 region has 14 residues. Germline V gene data show CDR1 as SGHTA and CDR2 as FQGNSA. The chain's CDR3 is CASSLATENYGYTF. The DNA of the CDR3 is TGTGCCAGCAGCTTAGCTACAGAGAACTATGGCTACACCTTC.

The sample holds a few counts of this clone. Written as DNA, the CDR3 is TGTGCCAGCTTTGCTAGCGGGTCCTACGAGCAGTACTTC. Translated: CASFASGSYEQYF. The chain combines TRBV27 with TRBJ2-7; 8 bases align to TRBD2. This CDR3 is 13 amino acids long. The V segment lost 8 bases and the J segment 1 base; nucleotides outside the gene matches: 4. Germline-derived CDR1 and CDR2 are MNHEY and SMNVEV (reference sequence).

The chain carries TRBV11-1 and TRBJ2-6, with 13 positions matching TRBD2. CDR3 size: 16 residues. The germline gives CDR1 SGHAT, CDR2 FQDESV (reference sequence). The CDR3 DNA reads TGTGCTAGTGCGGGACTAGCGGGACCTGGGGCCAACGTCCTGACTTTC. It specifies CASAGLAGPGANVLTF.

This clone was seen a single time. The rearrangement uses TRBV5-4 and TRBJ2-4; 8 nucleotides agree with TRBD1. Germline V gene data show CDR1 as SGHNT and CDR2 as YYREEE (reference sequence). Trimming at V came to 4 bases and at J to 3 bases, leaving 6 bases not matched to a gene. The CDR3 runs to 15 residues. CDR3 region: CASSTGTGDKNIQYF. CDR3 sequence (DNA): TGTGCCAGCAGCACCGGGACAGGTGACAAAAACATTCAGTACTTC.

This clone was seen more than once but under ten times. V usage is TRBV10-2 and J usage is TRBJ2-7; D is possibly TRBD2 (5 bases). The V end lost 3 bases, the J end lost 2 bases, and 14 bases lay between the germline ends. The CDR3 consists of 15 residues. CDR1 WSHSY and CDR2 SAAADI come from the germline V gene. CDR3 residues: CASSDQPSGTYEQYF. The CDR3 DNA follows: TGCGCCAGCAGTGACCAGCCCAGCGGAACCTACGAGCAGTACTTC.

V and J are TRBV5-1 and TRBJ2-1; D may be TRBD2 (6 bases). The CDR3 has 17 amino acids. The V end lost 0 bases, the J end lost 0 bases, and 13 bases lay between the germline ends. Per germline, CDR1 SGHRS and CDR2 YFSETQ. CDR3 sequence reads: CASSLAGLPGSYNEQFF. Here the CDR3 DNA reads TGCGCCAGCAGCTTGGCCGGACTACCCGGCTCCTACAATGAGCAGTTCTTC.

The rearrangement uses TRBV27 and TRBJ1-2, with a tentative D call TRBD1 (6 bases). Germline CDR1 and CDR2: MNHEY and SMNVEV (reference sequence). This CDR3 spans 15 amino acids. V was trimmed by 2 bases and J by 2 bases, leaving 12 bases between them. CDR3 DNA: TGTGCCAGCAGTTTAGCGTGGGGGCCCAACTATGGCTACACCTTC. Translation gives CASSLAWGPNYGYTF.

The gene calls are TRBV2 and TRBJ1-2; 7 positions match TRBD1. Germline V lookup: CDR1 SNHLY, CDR2 FYNNEI. The ends lost 5 bases at V and 10 bases at J; junction bases unmatched: 7. CDR3 length equals 12 residues. The CDR3 DNA reads TGTGCCAGCAGTAGGGACAGCTACGACTACACCTTC. Its translation is CASSRDSYDYTF. Drawing the rest from reference TRBV2 and TRBJ1-2, the complete variable domain is EPEVTQTPSHQVTQMGQEVILRCVPISNHLYFYWYRQILGQKVEFLVSFYNNEISEKSEIFDDQFSVERPDGSNFTLKIRSTKLEDSAMYFCASSRDSYDYTFGSGTRLTVV.

A single count supports this clone. The chain employs TRBV4-3 and TRBJ1-6, with TRBD1 identical over 9 bases. Germline assignment: CDR1 LGHNA and CDR2 YSLEER. V was clipped by 0 bases and J by 7 bases; unmatched bases: 4. This CDR3 region has 16 residues. CDR3 sequence (DNA): TGCGCCAGCAGCCAAGATAGGACAGGGGAGAATTCACCCCTCCACTTT. This encodes CASSQDRTGENSPLHF.

This chain connects TRBV27 to TRBJ2-1, with 10 bases aligning to TRBD2. The length of the CDR3 is 17 residues. With V trimmed by 5 bases and J by 1 base, 8 bases remained unmatched. The germline V gene encodes CDR1 MNHEY and CDR2 SMNVEV (reference sequence). The CDR3 loop reads CASSLSPGLASYNEQFF. In DNA form, the CDR3 reads TGTGCCAGCAGTCTCTCTCCGGGACTAGCGTCCTACAATGAGCAGTTCTTC.

The chain links TRBV2 to TRBJ2-3; the match to TRBD2 covers 11 bases. After removal of 5 bases from V and 6 bases from J, the junction contained 10 bases not matched to a gene. The CDR3 spans 16 residues. The germline V gene encodes CDR1 SNHLY and CDR2 FYNNEI. CDR3 residues: CASSRGTSGSFDTQYF. The CDR3 coding sequence is TGTGCCAGCAGTCGCGGAACTAGCGGGAGTTTCGATACGCAGTATTTT.

The chain carries TRBV2 and TRBJ1-1; 7 nucleotides align to TRBD1. This CDR3 is built from 13 residues. Germline trimming cut 6 bases from V and 8 bases from J; bases unmatched to any gene: 9. Looked up from germline, CDR1 is SNHLY and CDR2 is FYNNEI. CDR3 sequence reads: CASRVTGYEEAFF. The CDR3 bases are TGTGCCAGCAGAGTGACAGGGTATGAAGAAGCTTTCTTT.

The table lists this clone with a few counts. This chain links TRBV5-6 with TRBJ2-7, with D possibly matching TRBD1 (5 bases). The V end was cut by 6 bases, the J end by 5 bases, with 18 bases between. Germline V gene sequence: CDR1 SGHDT, CDR2 YYEEEE. The CDR3 is 14 amino acids. The CDR3: CASTQLTGPNEQYF. The CDR3 DNA is TGTGCCAGCACCCAGTTAACAGGCCCCAACGAGCAGTACTTC. Using reference TRBV5-6 and TRBJ2-7 for the parts outside the CDR3, the full variable domain is DAGVTQSPTHLIKTRGQQVTLRCSPKSGHDTVSWYQQALGQGPQFIFQYYEEEERQRGNFPDRFSGHQFPNYSSELNVNALLLGDSALYLCASTQLTGPNEQYFGPGTRLTVT.

The V call is TRBV20-1, the J call TRBJ1-2; D is unresolved. V was shortened by 4 bases and J by 8 bases, with 11 bases between the two germline ends. There are 11 residues in the CDR3. Germline CDR1 and CDR2: DFQATT and SNEGSKA (reference sequence). CDR3 coding DNA: TGCAGTGCTAACGTGGGCAGCGGCTACACCTTC. It specifies CSANVGSGYTF.

The chain joins TRBV6-2 or TRBV6-3 to TRBJ1-1, with TRBD1 matching over 8 bases. V gave up 6 bases and J gave up 12 bases; unmatched junction bases: 18. The CDR3 consists of 15 residues. Germline CDR1 and CDR2: MNHEY and SVGEGT. DNA for the CDR3: TGTGCCAGCAGCTCTGGGACAGGTGGCCTCCTGGGGTCTTTCTTT. This codes for CASSSGTGGLLGSFF.

A few counts support this clone. This sequence joins TRBV25-1 and TRBJ1-1; TRBD1 is a possible D gene (5 bases). Germline CDR1 reads MGHDK; CDR2 reads SYGVNS. The CDR3 consists of 14 residues. V was cut by 7 bases and J by 1 base, with 13 bases left in between. The CDR3 sequence: CASTRSGGNTEAFF. The CDR3 DNA is TGTGCCAGCACCCGGTCCGGGGGGAACACTGAAGCTTTCTTT.

The chain recombines TRBV4-3 with TRBJ2-3; TRBD2 aligns across 8 bases. Trimming took 3 bases from V and 2 from J; bases not matched to a gene: 4. Per germline, CDR1 LGHNA and CDR2 YSLEER. This CDR3 contains 15 residues. CDR3 region: CASSHRLAFTDTQYF. DNA for the CDR3: TGCGCCAGCAGCCACCGACTAGCGTTCACAGATACGCAGTATTTT.

About this clone: One end of the junction is discordant with germline, which a read error may explain. The J gene is TRBJ2-2, the V gene TRBV7-3; 10 bases map to TRBD2. The CDR3 contains 14 residues. The germline gives CDR1 SGHTA, CDR2 FQGTGA. The CDR3 coding sequence is TGTGCCAGCACCTTAGCGGGGGGCACCGGGGAGCTGTTTTTT. Translating it yields CASTLAGGTGELFF.

There are a few counts of this clone. The genes are TRBV4-1 and TRBJ2-3, with TRBD2 matching over 11 bases. V was pared by 4 bases and J by 2 bases, with 2 bases of the junction left unmatched. The germline V gene encodes CDR1 MGHRA and CDR2 YSYEKL. This CDR3 spans 15 amino acids. The CDR3 DNA reads as TGCGCCAGCAGCCGACTAGCGGGACTCACAGATACGCAGTATTTT. This sequence encodes CASSRLAGLTDTQYF.

There are many counts of this clone. The chain uses TRBV6-2 or TRBV6-3 and TRBJ2-1; 11 positions match TRBD2. The CDR3 contains 16 residues. Trimming removed 6 bases from V and 3 bases from J; junction bases left unmatched: 7. Germline CDR1 reads MNHEY; CDR2 reads SVGEGT. The CDR3 DNA reads as TGTGCCAGCAGCCAATCCCTAGCGGGGGGCTACAATGAGCAGTTCTTC. This sequence encodes CASSQSLAGGYNEQFF.

This clone was detected only a few times. The chain recombines TRBV4-1 with TRBJ2-7; 12 bases fit TRBD2. This CDR3 is built from 16 residues. Germline V gene sequence: CDR1 MGHRA, CDR2 YSYEKL. Trimming cost V 3 bases and J 4 bases; bases outside gene matches: 7. In DNA, the CDR3 is TGCGCCAGCAGCCAGGGTGGACTAGCGGGATGGTACGAGCAGTACTTC. Translation gives CASSQGGLAGWYEQYF.

The V and J genes are TRBV15 and TRBJ2-7; 7 nucleotides line up with TRBD1. The germline gives CDR1 LNHNV, CDR2 YYDKDF (reference sequence). The CDR3 totals 14 residues. V lost 3 bases and J lost 0; bases outside the gene matches: 2. The CDR3 here is CATSRGTASYEQYF. The CDR3 DNA sequence: TGTGCCACCAGCAGGGGGACAGCCTCCTACGAGCAGTACTTC.

This chain's CDR3 is CASSAVQGDPDNSPLHF. DNA of the CDR3: TGTGCCAGCAGCGCAGTACAGGGAGACCCTGATAATTCACCCCTCCACTTT. The rearrangement links TRBV21-1 to TRBJ1-6; the table names TRBD1, a call not compared with the DNA. TRBV21-1 is a pseudogene locus. The CDR3 totals 17 residues.

This chain joins TRBV29-1 and TRBJ1-5, with 10 bases lining up with TRBD1. The CDR3 extends over 15 amino acids. V trimming: 4 bases; J trimming: 2 bases; junction bases outside the gene matches: 5. CDR1 is SQVTM and CDR2 is ANQGSEA in the germline V gene. For the CDR3, the DNA is TGCAGCGTTGTGGCCGGGACAGGGGGCAATCAGCCCCAGCATTTT. This sequence encodes CSVVAGTGGNQPQHF. Supplemented by reference TRBV29-1 and TRBJ1-5, the full variable domain reads SAVISQKPSRDICQRGTSLTIQCQVDSQVTMMFWYRQQPGQSLTLIATANQGSEATYESGFVIDKFPISRPNLTFSTLTVSNMSPEDSSIYLCSVVAGTGGNQPQHFGDGTRLSIL.